This T cell receptor (beta chain) was found in a study of blood T cell repertoires in COVID-19. The repertoire was sequenced with immunoSEQ multiplex PCR; TCRdb's copy has only in-frame clones and lacks some. The table shows some 150,000 clones, with less than 90% occurring only once. The length of the CDR3 is 14 residues. Germline loops: CDR1 LGHDT, CDR2 YNNKEL (reference sequence). Trimming left V 1 base short and J 7 bases short, with 11 bases between. This chain joins TRBV3-1 (or the pseudogene TRBV3-2) and TRBJ2-4, with D possibly matching TRBD2 (5 bases). The sequence was obtained from a woman in her seventies with COVID-19, enrolled during active disease. Sequencing was done on a sample of peripheral blood. The CDR3 here is CASSQGGGTNIQYF. DNA for the CDR3: TGTGCCAGCAGCCAAGGTGGAGGTACCAACATTCAGTACTTC.